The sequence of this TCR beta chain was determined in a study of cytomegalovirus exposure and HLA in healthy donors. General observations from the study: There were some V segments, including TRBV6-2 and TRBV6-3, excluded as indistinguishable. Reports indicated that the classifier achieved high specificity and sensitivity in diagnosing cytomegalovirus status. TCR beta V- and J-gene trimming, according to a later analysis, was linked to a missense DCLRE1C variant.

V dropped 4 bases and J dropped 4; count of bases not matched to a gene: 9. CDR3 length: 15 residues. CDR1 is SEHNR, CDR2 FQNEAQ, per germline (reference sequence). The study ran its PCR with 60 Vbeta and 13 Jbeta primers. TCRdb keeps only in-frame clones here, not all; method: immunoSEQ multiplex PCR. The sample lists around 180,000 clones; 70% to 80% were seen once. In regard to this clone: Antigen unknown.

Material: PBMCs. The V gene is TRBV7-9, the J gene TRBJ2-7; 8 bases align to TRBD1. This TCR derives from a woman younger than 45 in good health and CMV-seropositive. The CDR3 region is CASSSRTGLMYEQYF. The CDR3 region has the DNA TGTGCCAGCAGCTCACGGACAGGGTTGATGTACGAGCAGTACTTC.